This T cell receptor beta chain stems from a study of beta chain features in type 1 diabetes. Study context: Age, gender and cell yields were similar between patients and healthy donors. Study-wide points: VDJ junctions sequenced from type 1 diabetes patients showed fewer insertions and more deletions. PCR, the amplification step, might favor shorter templates, equally in patients and controls.

As every portion of the isolated RNA was reverse transcribed, the sequencing read expressed TCRB transcripts. Sequencing of naive, central memory and regulatory T cell samples gave an average of about 3.57 million reads. Method: immunoSEQ multiplex PCR; TCRdb's copy keeps in-frame clones and lacks some. The sample yields hundreds of thousands of clones, roughly 9.6% seen once. The trim removed 1 base at V and 4 bases at J, leaving 6 bases unmatched. The CDR3 runs 15 residues. The germline CDR1 and CDR2 sequences are SGHNT and YENEEA. As for this clone: No antigen is known for it.

This sequence originates from a woman in her thirties in good health. Sequencing used naive CD4+ T cells from blood. This sequence joins TRBV11-3 and TRBJ2-5; TRBD1 agrees at 7 bases. The CDR3 DNA sequence: TGTGCCAGCAGCTTAGGCCGGCCAGGGGGAGAGACCCAGTACTTC. Its translation is CASSLGRPGGETQYF.